This T cell receptor (beta chain) appears in the sequencing data of a study of cytomegalovirus exposure and HLA in healthy donors. The germline V gene encodes CDR1 SGHTA and CDR2 FQGNSA. The CDR3 consists of 14 residues. Trimming cost V 7 bases and J 5 bases, with 18 bases left between them. Healthy bone marrow donors formed the donor group. Study-level points and caveats: An Asian-associated ancestry cluster reportedly showed fewer N-insertions than the approximately 600-donor mean in a later analysis. The authors confirmed in vitro that a few CMV-associated chains were specific for CMV antigens. TCR beta chain V- and J-gene trimming was linked, in a later analysis, to a missense variant in DCLRE1C.

The PCR ran on 60 Vbeta and 13 Jbeta primers. Clones were sequenced by immunoSEQ multiplex PCR, and TCRdb holds only the in-frame ones, with some missing. The top ten clones hold around 6% of a sample with about 140,000 clones, approximately 72% of them seen once. Only a few counts were recorded for this clone. Its antigen is not identified. The rearrangement joins TRBV7-2 to TRBJ2-7; D may be TRBD1 (6 bases). The sequenced sample was PBMCs. This TCR came from a woman in her fifties or sixties in good health and CMV-seronegative. CDR3 sequence: CASTRTGKSDEQYF. CDR3 in DNA: TGTGCCAGCACCCGAACAGGGAAATCCGACGAGCAGTACTTC.